This T cell receptor beta chain emerged from a study of blood T cell repertoires in COVID-19. The overall study: Material from acute and convalescent COVID-19 was sourced from the United States, Italy and Spain. PBMCs, B-cell-depleted T cells, or T cells were the source of the cDNA or gDNA that made up the material.

Clones were sequenced by immunoSEQ multiplex PCR, and TCRdb holds only the in-frame ones, with some missing. The table includes about 250,000 clones, approximately 82% detected once. The CDR3 extends over 12 amino acids. Germline V CDR1 and CDR2: SGHAT, FQNNGV. V was cut by 2 bases and J by 9 bases, with 8 bases left in between. The sequenced sample consisted of peripheral blood. The chain combines TRBV11-2 with TRBJ2-1; no firm D call. This TCR was recovered from a man in his forties or fifties with active or convalescent COVID-19. CDR3 sequence: CASSLLSTEQFF. The CDR3, as DNA: TGTGCCAGCAGCTTATTGTCTACTGAGCAGTTCTTC.